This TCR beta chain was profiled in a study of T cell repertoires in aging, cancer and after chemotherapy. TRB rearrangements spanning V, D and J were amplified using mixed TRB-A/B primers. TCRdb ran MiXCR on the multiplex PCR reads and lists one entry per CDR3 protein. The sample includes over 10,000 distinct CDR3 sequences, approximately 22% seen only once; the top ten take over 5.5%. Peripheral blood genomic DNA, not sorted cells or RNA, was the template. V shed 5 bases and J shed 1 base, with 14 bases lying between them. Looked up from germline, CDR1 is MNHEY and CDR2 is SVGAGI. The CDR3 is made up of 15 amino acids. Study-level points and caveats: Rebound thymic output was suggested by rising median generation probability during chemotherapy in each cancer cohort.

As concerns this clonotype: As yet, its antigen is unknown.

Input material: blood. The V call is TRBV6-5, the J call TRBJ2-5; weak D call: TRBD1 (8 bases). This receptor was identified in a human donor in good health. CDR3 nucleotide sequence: TGTGCCAGCAGTAGGACAGGGAGGGCCCAAGAGACCCAGTACTTC. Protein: CASSRTGRAQETQYF.